This T cell receptor beta chain was identified in a study of blood T cells in healthy people across ages. A J-beta primer mix and a sample-barcoded 5' primer were used in a second PCR of about 6 to 12 cycles. Each CDR3 protein is one row after TCRdb ran MiXCR on the 5' RACE reads. The profile covers 1.5 million to 1.9 million distinct CDR3 sequences, with less than 45% appearing a single time and around 4% taken by the ten largest. This clonotype appeared a few times. V lost 0 bases to trimming and J lost 0 bases, with 15 bases between them. This CDR3 is built from 16 residues. Germline assignment: CDR1 DFQATT and CDR2 SNEGSKA (reference sequence).

Sequencing was done on a sample of blood. The chain combines TRBV20-1 with TRBJ2-7; TRBD2 is a possible D gene (5 bases). The origin of this receptor is a young woman in good health. The CDR3 is CSARDSLAMSSYEQYF. CDR3 sequence (DNA): TGCAGTGCTAGAGATAGCCTAGCTATGAGCTCCTACGAGCAGTACTTC.